What follows describes a single TCR beta chain. These data originate in a study of CD8+ T cells in alopecia areata. Treatment of the sample: oral pan-JAK inhibitor, 5-10 mg twice daily. Sequencing templates came from extracted RNA that was reverse transcribed into cDNA. Sequencing used immunoSEQ multiplex PCR; TCRdb keeps in-frame clones, though not all of them. The sample holds some 80,000 clones, approximately 70% seen once. The CDR3 consists of 15 residues. Looked up from germline, CDR1 is SGHVS and CDR2 is FQNEAQ. The J segment lost 0 bases and the V segment lost 5 bases, leaving 7 bases of the junction unmatched.

This clonotype was sampled from a human donor with alopecia areata. The chain employs TRBV7-8 and TRBJ2-7; 7 bases align to TRBD1. The specimen comprised CD8+ T cells sorted from blood, sampled at week 24, from a patient treated with tofacitinib. Written as DNA, the CDR3 is TGTGCCAGCAGCGCAGGGGGACCGAGCTCCTACGAGCAGTACTTC. Protein sequence: CASSAGGPSSYEQYF.